This T cell receptor beta chain came from a study of T cell repertoires in cytomegalovirus infection. The wider study: CMV infection and matching HLA type were both indicated by public TCR beta signatures.

One entry per CDR3 protein results from TCRdb running MiXCR on the reads. Of approximately 910,000 distinct CDR3 sequences listed, more than 25% were seen once; the top ten hold over 12%. This clonotype was seen more than once but under ten times. No antigen is known for it. The clonotype originates from a human donor in good health (CMV status not recorded). Some clones in this sample may be carry-over from other donors' samples. The input for sequencing was cultured CD8+ T cells from PBMCs, taken from culture after CMV antigen stimulation.

The CDR3 coding sequence is TGTGCCAGCATGGGGTATGAGCAGTTCTTC. Translating gives CASMGYEQFF. The genes are TRBV2 and TRBJ2-1; D unresolved. Germline-derived CDR1 and CDR2 are SNHLY and FYNNEI. The CDR3 is 10 amino acids. Trimming cost V 7 bases and J 8 bases, with 6 bases left between them.